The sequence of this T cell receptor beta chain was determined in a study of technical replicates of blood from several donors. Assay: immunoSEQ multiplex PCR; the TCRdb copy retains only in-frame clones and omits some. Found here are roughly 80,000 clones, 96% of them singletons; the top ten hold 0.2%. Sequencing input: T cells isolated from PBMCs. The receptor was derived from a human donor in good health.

CDR3 nucleotide sequence: TGTGCCAGCAGTACCGGACAGGGAAGCTATGGCTACACCTTC. It is translated as CASSTGQGSYGYTF. V gene TRBV28 combines with J gene TRBJ1-2; TRBD1 matches at 8 bases. The CDR3 length is 14 residues. Looked up from germline, CDR1 is MDHEN and CDR2 is SYDVKM. J gave up 4 bases and V 5 bases, and 6 bases lay outside the gene matches.